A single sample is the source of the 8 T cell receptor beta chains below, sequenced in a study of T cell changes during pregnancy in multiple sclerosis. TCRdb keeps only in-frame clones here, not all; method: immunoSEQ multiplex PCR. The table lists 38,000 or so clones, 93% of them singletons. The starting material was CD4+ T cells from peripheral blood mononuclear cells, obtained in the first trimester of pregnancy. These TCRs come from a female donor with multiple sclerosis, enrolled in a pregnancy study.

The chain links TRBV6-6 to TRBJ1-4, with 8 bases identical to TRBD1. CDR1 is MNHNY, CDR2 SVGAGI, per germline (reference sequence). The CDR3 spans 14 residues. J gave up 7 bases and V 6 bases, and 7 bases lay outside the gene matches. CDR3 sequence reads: CASRLQGAFEKLFF. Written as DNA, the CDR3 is TGTGCCAGCAGACTTCAGGGGGCGTTTGAAAAACTGTTTTTT.

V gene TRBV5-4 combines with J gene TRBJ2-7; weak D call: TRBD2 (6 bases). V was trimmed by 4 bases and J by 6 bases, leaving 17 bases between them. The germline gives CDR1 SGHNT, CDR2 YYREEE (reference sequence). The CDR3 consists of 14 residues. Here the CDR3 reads CASSRTSGAGEQYF. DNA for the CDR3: TGTGCCAGCAGCCGGACGTCGGGAGCGGGCGAGCAGTACTTC.

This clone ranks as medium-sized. The CDR3 reads CATGQGLVTEAFF. The DNA for the CDR3 is TGTGCCACCGGACAGGGATTGGTTACTGAAGCTTTCTTT. This sequence joins TRBV10-3 and TRBJ1-1; 8 bases match TRBD1. The junction had 9 bases not matched to a gene; V was cut back by 10 bases and J by 5 bases. This CDR3 is built from 13 residues. Germline V CDR1 and CDR2: ENHRY, SYGVKD.

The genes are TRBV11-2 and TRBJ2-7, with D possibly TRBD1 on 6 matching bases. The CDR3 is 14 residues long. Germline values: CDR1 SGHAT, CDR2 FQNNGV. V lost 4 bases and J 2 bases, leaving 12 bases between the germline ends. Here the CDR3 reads CASSSNTGTYEQYF. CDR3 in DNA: TGTGCCAGCAGCTCCAACACAGGGACCTACGAGCAGTACTTC.

Written as DNA, the CDR3 is TGTGCCAGCAGCCGGAGACAGGACTCCTACGAGCAGTACTTC. Translating it yields CASSRRQDSYEQYF. The chain recombines TRBV7-8 with TRBJ2-7; TRBD1 might be the D (6 bases). Germline V CDR1 and CDR2: SGHVS, FQNEAQ. The CDR3 has 14 residues. V shed 5 bases and J shed 0 bases, with 11 bases lying between them.

The CDR3 is CASQKEGQGSYNEQFF. DNA of the CDR3: TGTGCCAGTCAAAAAGAGGGGCAGGGGTCCTACAATGAGCAGTTCTTC. This chain links TRBV2 with TRBJ2-1; a possible D gene is TRBD1 (6 bases). Germline loops: CDR1 SNHLY, CDR2 FYNNEI. Deletions cut 9 bases from V and 1 base from J, with 19 bases between. The CDR3 totals 16 residues.

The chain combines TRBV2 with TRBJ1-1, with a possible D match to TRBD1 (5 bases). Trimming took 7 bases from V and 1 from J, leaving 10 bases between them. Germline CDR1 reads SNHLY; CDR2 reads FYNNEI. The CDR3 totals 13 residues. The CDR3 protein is CASTQGTNTEAFF. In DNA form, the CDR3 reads TGTGCCAGCACCCAGGGTACGAACACTGAAGCTTTCTTT.

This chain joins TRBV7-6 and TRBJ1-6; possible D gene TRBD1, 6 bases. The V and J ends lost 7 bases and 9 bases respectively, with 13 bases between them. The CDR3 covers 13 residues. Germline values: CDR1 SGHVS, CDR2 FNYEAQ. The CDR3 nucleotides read TGTGCCAGCACCTGGACAGAAATTTCACCCCTCCACTTT. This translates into CASTWTEISPLHF.